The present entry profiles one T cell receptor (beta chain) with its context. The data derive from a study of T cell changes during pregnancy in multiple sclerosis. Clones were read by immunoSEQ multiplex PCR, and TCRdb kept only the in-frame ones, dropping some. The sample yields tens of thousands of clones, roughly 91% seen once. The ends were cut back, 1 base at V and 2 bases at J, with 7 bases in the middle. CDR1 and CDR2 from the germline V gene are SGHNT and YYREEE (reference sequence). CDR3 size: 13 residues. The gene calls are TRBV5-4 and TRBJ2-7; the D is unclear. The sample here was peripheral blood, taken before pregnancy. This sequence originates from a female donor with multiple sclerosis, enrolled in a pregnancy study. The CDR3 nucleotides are TGTGCCAGCAGCTTGAATATAGCCTACGAGCAGTACTTC. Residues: CASSLNIAYEQYF.